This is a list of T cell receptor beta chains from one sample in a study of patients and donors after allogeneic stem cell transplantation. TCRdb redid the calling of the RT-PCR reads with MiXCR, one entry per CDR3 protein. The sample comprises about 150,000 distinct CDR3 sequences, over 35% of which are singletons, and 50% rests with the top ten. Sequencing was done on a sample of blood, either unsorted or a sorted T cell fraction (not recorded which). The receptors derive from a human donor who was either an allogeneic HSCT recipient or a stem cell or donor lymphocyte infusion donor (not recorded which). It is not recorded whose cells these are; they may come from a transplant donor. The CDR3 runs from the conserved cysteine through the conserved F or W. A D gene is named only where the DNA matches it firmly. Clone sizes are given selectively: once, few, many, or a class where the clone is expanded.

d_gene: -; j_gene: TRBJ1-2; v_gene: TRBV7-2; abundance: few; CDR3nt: TGTGCCAGCACCCGAGAGGTGGGGTATGGCTACACCTTC; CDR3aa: CASTREVGYGYTF
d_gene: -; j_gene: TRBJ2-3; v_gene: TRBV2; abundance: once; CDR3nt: TGTGCCAGCATTCTGGGATTCACAGATACGCAGTATTTT; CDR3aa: CASILGFTDTQYF
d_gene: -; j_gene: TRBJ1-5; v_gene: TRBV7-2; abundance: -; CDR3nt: TGTGCCAGCAGCTTAGGGGACCCGGGTCAGCCCCAGCATTTT; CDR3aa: CASSLGDPGQPQHF
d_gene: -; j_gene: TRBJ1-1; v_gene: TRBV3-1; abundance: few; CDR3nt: TGTGCCAGCAGCTATGGGCCCTCGAACACTGAAGCTTTCTTT; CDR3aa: CASSYGPSNTEAFF
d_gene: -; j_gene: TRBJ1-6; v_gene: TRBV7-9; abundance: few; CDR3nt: TGTGCCAGCAGCTTAGGGAACCGATCACCCCTCCACTTT; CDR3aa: CASSLGNRSPLHF
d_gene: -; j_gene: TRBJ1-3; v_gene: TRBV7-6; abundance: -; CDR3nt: TGTGCCAGCAGCCTAGGGACGGACACCTCTGGAAACACCATATATTTT; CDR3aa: CASSLGTDTSGNTIYF
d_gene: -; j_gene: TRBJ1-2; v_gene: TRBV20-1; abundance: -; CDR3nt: TGCAGTGCTAGAGGCCCGGCCGGTTCCGGGACTAACTATGGCTACACCTTC; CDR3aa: CSARGPAGSGTNYGYTF
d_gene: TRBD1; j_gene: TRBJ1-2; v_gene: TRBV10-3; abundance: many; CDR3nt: TGTGCCCTCGGGACAGGGAGTGCCTATGGCTACACCTTC; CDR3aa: CALGTGSAYGYTF
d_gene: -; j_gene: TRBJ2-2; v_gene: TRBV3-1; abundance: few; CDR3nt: TGTGCCAGCAGCCAAGGGCACGGAGGGATAAACACCGGGGAGCTGTTTTTT; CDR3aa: CASSQGHGGINTGELFF
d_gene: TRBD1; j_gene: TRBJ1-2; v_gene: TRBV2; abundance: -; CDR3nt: TGTGCCAGCACTCAGACAGGGCCTTATGGCTACACCTTC; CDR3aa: CASTQTGPYGYTF
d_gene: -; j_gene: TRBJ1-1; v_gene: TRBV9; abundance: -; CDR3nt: TGTGCCAGCAGCCCAGGGACTGGGGCTTTCTTT; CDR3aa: CASSPGTGAFF
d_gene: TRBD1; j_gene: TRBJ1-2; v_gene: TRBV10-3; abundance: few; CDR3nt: TGTGCCATCAGTGAGGGTGGGACAGGGGACTATGGCTACACCTTC; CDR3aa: CAISEGGTGDYGYTF
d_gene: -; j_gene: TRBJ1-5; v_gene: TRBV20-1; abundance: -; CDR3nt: TGCAGTGCCACCGACGGGGGCCAGCCCCAGCATTTT; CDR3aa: CSATDGGQPQHF
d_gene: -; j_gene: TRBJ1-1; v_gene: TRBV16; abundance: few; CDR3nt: TGTGCCAGCAGCCAATCTACCGTGAACACTGAAGCTTTCTTT; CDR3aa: CASSQSTVNTEAFF
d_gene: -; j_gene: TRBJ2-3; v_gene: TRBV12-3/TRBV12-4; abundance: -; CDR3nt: TGTGCCAGCGGCCCGGGACGGACTAGCACAGATACGCAGTATTTT; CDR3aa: CASGPGRTSTDTQYF
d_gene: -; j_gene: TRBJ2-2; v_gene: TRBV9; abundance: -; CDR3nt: TGTGCCAGCCGACCAGGGTTGGACACCGGGGAGCTGTTTTTT; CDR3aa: CASRPGLDTGELFF
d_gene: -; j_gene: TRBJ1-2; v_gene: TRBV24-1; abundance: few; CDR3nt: TGTGCCACCAGTGCTACGGGCTCCGGGAGAGGCTACACCTTC; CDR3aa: CATSATGSGRGYTF